These T cell receptor beta chains were read from a single sample in a study of blood T cells in healthy people across ages. TCRdb recomputed calls from the 5' RACE reads with MiXCR, one row per CDR3 protein. This repertoire shows approximately 1,000,000 distinct CDR3 sequences, 35% to 40% found once; its top ten account for around 14%. The specimen was blood. These receptors were collected from a young man in good health. The CDR3 runs from the conserved cysteine through the conserved F or W. D genes are given only for firm matches. Clone size is stated in some rows and not others, as once, few, many or a class when expanded.

cdr3_nt,cdr3_aa,clone_size,j_call,v_call,d_call
TGTGCCAGCAGCTTACGGGGGGCGGGAGCGACCCAGTACTTC,CASSLRGAGATQYF,.,TRBJ2-5,TRBV7-8,.
TGTGCCAGCACCTTTAGGGACACTCCGTGGATCAACTATGGCTACACCTTC,CASTFRDTPWINYGYTF,few,TRBJ1-2,TRBV12-3/TRBV12-4,.
TGTGCCAGCACCGCGACAGGGGTAGATACGCAGTATTTT,CASTATGVDTQYF,.,TRBJ2-3,TRBV6-6,TRBD1
TGCAGCGTTGAGATACAGGGTAATGAGCAGTTCTTC,CSVEIQGNEQFF,many,TRBJ2-1,TRBV29-1,.
TGTGCCAGCTGCCAGTGGCCTAGCGGGGGCCTAAGCACAGATACGCAGTATTTT,CASCQWPSGGLSTDTQYF,few,TRBJ2-3,TRBV6-2/TRBV6-3,TRBD2
TGCAGTGCAGAAAGCTCGGGCCTCTTCTCCTACAATGAGCAGTACTTC,CSAESSGLFSYNEQYF,.,TRBJ2-7,TRBV20-1,.
TGTGCCAGCAGTCGAGGACAAACTTTGGATACGCAGTATTTT,CASSRGQTLDTQYF,few,TRBJ2-3,TRBV7-2,.
TGTGCCAGCTCCCTCCGGACAGCTTCTACCGCCTACGAGCAGTACTTC,CASSLRTASTAYEQYF,.,TRBJ2-7,TRBV18,.
TGTGCCAGCAGTCTCGAGGGGGTCTACGAGCAGTACTTC,CASSLEGVYEQYF,few,TRBJ2-7,TRBV27,.
TGTGCCAGCAACAACAGGGGGCTTCGGACGAACACTGAAGCTTTCTTT,CASNNRGLRTNTEAFF,.,TRBJ1-1,TRBV6-6,TRBD1
TGTGCCAGCAGTTCCCCCTTCGACAGAATACAGCCCCAGCATTTT,CASSSPFDRIQPQHF,.,TRBJ1-5,TRBV6-2/TRBV6-3,.
TGTGCCAGCAGCTCCCTGGGGACTAGCGGGGGTATCGCAGATACGCAGTATTTT,CASSSLGTSGGIADTQYF,.,TRBJ2-3,TRBV7-6,TRBD2
TGCGCCAGCAGCTTGGAGGGGCCAAGAGATGGCTACACCTTC,CASSLEGPRDGYTF,few,TRBJ1-2,TRBV5-1,.
TGTGCCAGCAGTTCCGGGGGGGCCGTGTACGAGCAGTACTTC,CASSSGGAVYEQYF,few,TRBJ2-7,TRBV27,TRBD2
TGTGCCAGCAAACCTGGACAGGGGAACATTCAGTACTTC,CASKPGQGNIQYF,.,TRBJ2-4,TRBV27,TRBD1
TGTGCCAGCAGCCCCGCGGGAGAGCTAGCCAAAAACATTCAGTACTTC,CASSPAGELAKNIQYF,.,TRBJ2-4,TRBV14,TRBD2
TGCAGCGTTGAAGGAGTGTTTAGAAGGGGCACTGAAGCTTTCTTT,CSVEGVFRRGTEAFF,.,TRBJ1-1,TRBV29-1,.
TGTGCCGGCAGCTTAGGAGGGGGGGCGAGCAATCAGCCCCAGCATTTT,CAGSLGGGASNQPQHF,.,TRBJ1-5,TRBV7-2,.
TGCGCCAGCAGACCCAGCGGGGGGCTCTCCTACGAGCAGTACTTC,CASRPSGGLSYEQYF,.,TRBJ2-7,TRBV5-1,TRBD2
TGCGCCAGCAGCCAAGAGGGGGGCCCAGATACGCAGTATTTT,CASSQEGGPDTQYF,few,TRBJ2-3,TRBV4-3,.
TGTGCCAGCAGTCAAGGGGCCAGCACAGATACGCAGTATTTT,CASSQGASTDTQYF,many,TRBJ2-3,TRBV12-3/TRBV12-4,.
TGTGCCAGCAGTTTACCCGGACAGGGGCTAAACACTGAAGCTTTCTTT,CASSLPGQGLNTEAFF,.,TRBJ1-1,TRBV28,TRBD1
TGCGCCAGCAGCCAATGGGGACTAGCGGGGTATGGTGAGCAGTTCTTC,CASSQWGLAGYGEQFF,.,TRBJ2-1,TRBV4-3,TRBD2
TGCGCCAGCGGCTCAAACCCTGACACAGCGGGGGCCAACGTCCTGACTTTC,CASGSNPDTAGANVLTF,.,TRBJ2-6,TRBV5-1,.
TGTGCCAGTAGGGGGACCGACTCCACTAATGAAAAACTGTTTTTT,CASRGTDSTNEKLFF,.,TRBJ1-4,TRBV27,.
TGCAGTGCGCCCCACCGCCCGGGGTTAACAGATACGCAGTATTTT,CSAPHRPGLTDTQYF,few,TRBJ2-3,TRBV20-1,.
TGTGCCAGCAGCTCCCTAGAGGAGGGGGAAGACATTCAGTACTTC,CASSSLEEGEDIQYF,few,TRBJ2-4,TRBV5-6,.
TGTGCCAGCAGTTACTATCGACCGAGCACAGATACGCAGTATTTT,CASSYYRPSTDTQYF,.,TRBJ2-3,TRBV6-5,.
TGCAGTGCTAGAGATTACAGGGAAGGGGAAATTGGACTCAATCAGCCCCAGCATTTT,CSARDYREGEIGLNQPQHF,.,TRBJ1-5,TRBV20-1,.
TGTGCCAGCGCCGGGGGGGGGACAGGAGGCTCCTATAATTCACCCCTCCACTTT,CASAGGGTGGSYNSPLHF,.,TRBJ1-6,TRBV27,TRBD1
TGCAGTGTCAGCGGGGGAGGCACAGATACGCAGTATTTT,CSVSGGGTDTQYF,.,TRBJ2-3,TRBV20-1,TRBD2
TGTGCCAGCAGCCAGACTAGCGGACTCACAGATACGCAGTATTTT,CASSQTSGLTDTQYF,few,TRBJ2-3,TRBV7-9,TRBD2
TGTGCCAGCAGCCCCCGCGATAGCGGGGGGGATTACGAGCAGTACTTC,CASSPRDSGGDYEQYF,.,TRBJ2-7,TRBV3-1,TRBD2
TGTGCCAGCAGGGAACCTTTGTACAATGAGCAGTTCTTC,CASREPLYNEQFF,.,TRBJ2-1,TRBV6-2/TRBV6-3,.
TGCGCCAGCAGCTTGGTAGCCAGGAGCTCTGGGGCCAACGTCCTGACTTTC,CASSLVARSSGANVLTF,.,TRBJ2-6,TRBV5-1,.
TGCAGTGCTAGAGATCGGCAGGATTACTATAATTCACCCCTCCACTTT,CSARDRQDYYNSPLHF,few,TRBJ1-6,TRBV20-1,.
TGTGCTAGCAGCGCGACAGGGTCCTACACTGAAGCTTTCTTT,CASSATGSYTEAFF,few,TRBJ1-1,TRBV9,TRBD1
TGCAGCGTTGGACAGGGCCATGGAAACACCATATATTTT,CSVGQGHGNTIYF,.,TRBJ1-3,TRBV29-1,TRBD1
TGTGCCAGCTCTACCAGACAGCAAGAGACCCAGTACTTC,CASSTRQQETQYF,few,TRBJ2-5,TRBV18,.
TGTGCCAGCAGCCCCTCGGCTGCATGGAGCTACAATGAGCAGTACTTC,CASSPSAAWSYNEQYF,.,TRBJ2-7,TRBV9,.
TGCAGTGCTAGAGGACAGGTTGACTACGAGCAGTACTTC,CSARGQVDYEQYF,.,TRBJ2-7,TRBV20-1,.
TGTGCCAGCAAATGGAGAAGCTCCTACAATGAGCAGTTCTTC,CASKWRSSYNEQFF,.,TRBJ2-1,TRBV6-5,.
TGCAGTGCTAGAGATAGCGGACAGTATAGCAATCAGCCCCAGCATTTT,CSARDSGQYSNQPQHF,.,TRBJ1-5,TRBV20-1,.
TGTGCCAGCAGTTCCCCCGGGACAGGGATCAACGAGCAGTACTTC,CASSSPGTGINEQYF,.,TRBJ2-7,TRBV28,TRBD1
TGCGCCAGCAGCTTGGAGCCAAAGAGGACAGATACGCAGTATTTT,CASSLEPKRTDTQYF,.,TRBJ2-3,TRBV5-1,.
TGCGCCAGCAGCTTGTCTGGTCAGGGGAATACTGAAGCTTTCTTT,CASSLSGQGNTEAFF,.,TRBJ1-1,TRBV5-1,.
TGTGCCAGCAGCGTAGCCGGGACAGAGAATTCACCCCTCCACTTT,CASSVAGTENSPLHF,.,TRBJ1-6,TRBV9,TRBD1
TGCAGCGTTGATAGGGGACAGGGGACCCACTCCTATGGCTACACCTTC,CSVDRGQGTHSYGYTF,few,TRBJ1-2,TRBV29-1,TRBD1
TGTGCCAGCAGCCTTAAAGGTTCCGGGACTAGCGGGGGCCAATCCTACAATGAGCAGTACTTC,CASSLKGSGTSGGQSYNEQYF,.,TRBJ2-7,TRBV11-2,TRBD2
TGTGCCAGCAGCTCACAATGGGCCACCCGAGAGACTGAAGCTTTCTTT,CASSSQWATRETEAFF,.,TRBJ1-1,TRBV7-2,.
TGCGCCAGCAGCGCGTTGGTTGGGGCGACGAACACTGAAGCTTTCTTT,CASSALVGATNTEAFF,.,TRBJ1-1,TRBV5-1,.
TGTGCCGGCAGCCAGGACAGGGAGGAGACCCAGTACTTC,CAGSQDREETQYF,once,TRBJ2-5,TRBV3-1,TRBD1